The 5 T cell receptor beta chains listed next were all sequenced from one sample in a study of OX40 agonist ivuxolimab in advanced cancers. Libraries were prepared by immunoSEQ multiplex PCR; TCRdb keeps only in-frame clonotypes and omits some of them. Among some 100,000 clones listed, 90% were seen once. The sequenced sample was CD4+ or CD8+ T cells sorted from blood, obtained in a trial of the OX40 agonist ivuxolimab. These TCRs come from an adult with an advanced solid tumor such as melanoma, head and neck, liver or kidney cancer.

The chain couples TRBV16 to TRBJ2-2; 8 bases are a match to TRBD1. This CDR3 is 16 amino acids long. Germline CDR1 KGHSY, CDR2 FQNENV. J lost 4 bases, V lost 0 bases, and 4 bases had no gene match. CDR3 coding DNA: TGTGCCAGCAGCCAATCGGGACAGGCGGGCACCGGGGAGCTGTTTTTT. This codes for CASSQSGQAGTGELFF.

The genes are TRBV5-6 and TRBJ2-7; 10 nucleotides agree with TRBD1. CDR3 length: 15 residues. Germline V gives CDR1 SGHDT, CDR2 YYEEEE. Germline trimming cut 4 bases from V and 4 bases from J; bases unmatched to any gene: 8. DNA of the CDR3: TGTGCCAGCAGCGCGGGACAGGGGAGTTGGTACGAGCAGTACTTC. It encodes CASSAGQGSWYEQYF. The entire variable domain, with the rest obtained from reference TRBV5-6 and TRBJ2-7, is as follows: DAGVTQSPTHLIKTRGQQVTLRCSPKSGHDTVSWYQQALGQGPQFIFQYYEEEERQRGNFPDRFSGHQFPNYSSELNVNALLLGDSALYLCASSAGQGSWYEQYFGPGTRLTVT.

The CDR3 region is CASSLARPDGYTF. The CDR3 bases are TGTGCCAGCAGCTTAGCGCGGCCGGATGGCTACACCTTC. The gene calls are TRBV7-9 and TRBJ1-2; D is ambiguous. CDR1 and CDR2 (germline): SEHNR, FQNEAQ (reference sequence). The length of the CDR3 is 13 residues. Trimming removed 0 bases from V and 6 bases from J, with 8 bases in between.

In its sample, this clone was seen once. The chain carries TRBV5-1 and TRBJ2-7; D is unclear. This CDR3 is built from 14 residues. Trimming removed 0 bases at V and 5 bases at J, with 12 bases between. Looked up from germline, CDR1 is SGHRS and CDR2 is YFSETQ. CDR3 sequence (DNA): TGCGCCAGCAGCTTGGGTGGACCAACGAACGAGCAGTACTTC. Amino acid sequence: CASSLGGPTNEQYF.

The rearrangement links TRBV7-2 to TRBJ2-3; 10 nucleotides line up with TRBD2. After removal of 2 bases from V and 2 bases from J, the junction contained 4 bases not matched to a gene. CDR3 length equals 16 residues. Germline CDR1 SGHTA, CDR2 FQGNSA. The CDR3 is CASSLRTSGTTDTQYF. The CDR3 DNA is TGTGCCAGCAGCTTAAGGACTAGCGGAACCACAGATACGCAGTATTTT.